These 15 T cell receptor beta chains were sequenced from one sample in a study of identifying expanded T cells in peripheral blood. Using immunoSEQ multiplex PCR, the repertoire was profiled, and TCRdb retains in-frame clones only, with some absent. This table has 80,000 to 90,000 clones, 89% appearing once. The sequencing sample was made of blood. The receptors shown here come from a person aged 18-70 years in good health.

The gene calls are TRBV25-1 and TRBJ2-4; perhaps TRBD1 as D (7 bases). The CDR3 runs 15 residues. Germline loops: CDR1 MGHDK, CDR2 SYGVNS. V gave up 4 bases and J gave up 2 bases, with 12 bases separating them. CDR3 region: CASSGPGGTKNIQYF. The DNA of the CDR3 is TGTGCCAGCAGTGGCCCAGGGGGGACCAAAAACATTCAGTACTTC.

The chain has TRBV5-6 and TRBJ2-3; the D gene is possibly TRBD1 (6 bases). The CDR3 sequence is 13 residues long. V dropped 0 bases and J dropped 10 bases, with 12 bases sitting between them. The V gene's germline CDR1 is SGHDT and CDR2 YYEEEE. The CDR3 DNA sequence: TGTGCCAGCAGCTTGGATGAGGGGACATCGCAGTATTTT. Translation: CASSLDEGTSQYF.

This clone has a single count. The V gene is TRBV6-6, the J gene TRBJ1-2; 11 bases are a match to TRBD1. The CDR3 runs to 14 residues. V gave up 5 bases and J gave up 5 bases; unmatched junction bases: 4. Germline CDR1 MNHNY, CDR2 SVGAGI (reference sequence). The CDR3, as DNA: TGTGCCAGCAGTCGGACAGGGGGCGATTATGGCTACACCTTC. Translating it yields CASSRTGGDYGYTF.

The V gene is TRBV5-6, the J gene TRBJ1-2; 7 positions agree with TRBD1. The CDR3 extends over 18 amino acids. With 2 bases clipped from V and 5 bases from J, the junction kept 18 bases outside the gene matches. Germline V lookup: CDR1 SGHDT, CDR2 YYEEEE. CDR3 in amino acids: CASSFRIDLPGRGYGYTF. The CDR3 DNA sequence: TGTGCCAGCAGCTTCCGAATCGACCTCCCAGGCAGGGGGTATGGCTACACCTTC.

This clone was observed a single time. The chain is built from TRBV27 and TRBJ2-2; D perhaps matches TRBD2 (5 bases). The CDR3 has 13 amino acids. Per germline, CDR1 MNHEY and CDR2 SMNVEV (reference sequence). Trimming removed 6 bases from V and 4 bases from J, with 9 bases in between. CDR3 DNA sequence: TGTGCCAGCAGCTATGCGGGCACCGGGGAGCTGTTTTTT. It translates to CASSYAGTGELFF.

The chain couples TRBV9 to TRBJ2-1; 9 bases are a match to TRBD2. V shed 0 bases and J 5 bases; nucleotides not matched to a gene: 3. CDR3 length: 15 residues. Germline assignment: CDR1 SGDLS and CDR2 YYNGEE. The CDR3 nucleotides are TGTGCCAGCAGCGTAGGGGCGGGAGGGAACAATGAGCAGTTCTTC. Protein product: CASSVGAGGNNEQFF.

The chain is built from TRBV5-1 and TRBJ2-2, with 8 bases lining up with TRBD1. The CDR3 loop spans 16 amino acids. Germline-derived CDR1 and CDR2 are SGHRS and YFSETQ. The V gene end was trimmed by 4 bases and the J gene end by 4 bases; junction bases not matched to a gene: 9. CDR3 sequence: CASSRTGSLGTGELFF. DNA for the CDR3: TGCGCCAGCAGCCGGACAGGGTCTCTGGGCACCGGGGAGCTGTTTTTT.

This sequence joins TRBV28 and TRBJ2-3; maybe TRBD1 (6 bases). Trimming pared 1 base from V and 0 bases from J, leaving 11 bases between. Germline V gene data show CDR1 as MDHEN and CDR2 as SYDVKM. The CDR3 length is 16 residues. This CDR3 reads CASSLLDSPSTDTQYF. CDR3 sequence (DNA): TGTGCCAGCAGTTTATTGGACAGCCCTAGCACAGATACGCAGTATTTT.

This rearrangement joins TRBV12-5 to TRBJ2-5; no clear D gene. Trimming removed 3 bases from V and 3 bases from J, with 14 bases in between. There are 15 residues in the CDR3. Germline loops: CDR1 LGHNT, CDR2 FRNRAP. In nucleotides, the CDR3 is TGTGCTAGTGGTTTTCATTCCGGGTTTAAAGAGACCCAGTACTTC. Its translation is CASGFHSGFKETQYF. Full variable domain (outside the CDR3, taken from reference TRBV12-5 and TRBJ2-5): DARVTQTPRHKVTEMGQEVTMRCQPILGHNTVFWYRQTMMQGLELLAYFRNRAPLDDSGMPKDRFSAEMPDATLATLKIQPSEPRDSAVYFCASGFHSGFKETQYFGPGTRLLVL.

The chain combines TRBV11-2 with TRBJ2-7; TRBD2 is a possible D gene (6 bases). The CDR3 is 15 residues long. V lost 4 bases, J lost 1 base, and 14 bases lay in between. Germline CDR1 reads SGHAT; CDR2 reads FQNNGV. CDR3 region: CASSWSAGTSYEQYF. CDR3 nucleotide sequence: TGTGCCAGCAGCTGGTCGGCGGGGACTTCCTACGAGCAGTACTTC.

This clone was picked up one time. The J gene is TRBJ1-5, the V gene TRBV19; D might be TRBD1 (5 bases). The CDR3 totals 13 residues. CDR1 is LNHDA and CDR2 is SQIVND in the germline V gene (reference sequence). The V end lost 6 bases, the J end lost 5 bases, and 11 bases lay between the germline ends. The CDR3 DNA follows: TGTGCCAGTAGATGGGGACGGGATCAGCCCCAGCATTTT. Protein: CASRWGRDQPQHF. Full variable domain (missing parts from reference TRBV19 and TRBJ1-5): DGGITQSPKYLFRKEGQNVTLSCEQNLNHDAMYWYRQDPGQGLRLIYYSQIVNDFQKGDIAEGYSVSREKKESFPLTVTSAQKNPTAFYLCASRWGRDQPQHFGDGTRLSIL.

This rearrangement joins TRBV11-2 to TRBJ2-5, with a possible D match to TRBD1 (6 bases). Germline CDR1 and CDR2: SGHAT and FQNNGV. Trimming took 2 bases from V and 5 from J, leaving 18 bases between them. The CDR3 length is 16 residues. The chain's CDR3 is CASSLPGAWGFETQYF. In nucleotides, the CDR3 is TGTGCCAGCAGCTTACCAGGGGCCTGGGGATTTGAGACCCAGTACTTC.

The V gene is TRBV7-2, the J gene TRBJ2-5, with D possibly TRBD1 on 6 matching bases. The ends were cut back, 2 bases at V and 2 bases at J, with 21 bases in the middle. CDR3 length: 18 amino acids. Germline V gives CDR1 SGHTA, CDR2 FQGNSA. CDR3 amino acids: CASSLFSGRWGLQETQYF. The DNA of the CDR3 is TGTGCCAGCAGCTTATTCTCGGGTCGTTGGGGGCTACAAGAGACCCAGTACTTC. Drawing the rest from reference TRBV7-2 and TRBJ2-5, the complete variable domain is GAGVSQSPSNKVTEKGKDVELRCDPISGHTALYWYRQSLGQGLEFLIYFQGNSAPDKSGLPSDRFSAERTGGSVSTLTIQRTQQEDSAVYLCASSLFSGRWGLQETQYFGPGTRLLVL.

The V and J genes are TRBV2 and TRBJ2-7, with D tentatively TRBD1 (6 bases). The CDR3 consists of 13 residues. Germline V gene lookup returns CDR1 SNHLY and CDR2 FYNNEI. V lost 4 bases and J 3 bases, leaving 10 bases between the germline ends. The CDR3 loop reads CASSVGQSYEQYF. The CDR3 coding sequence is TGTGCCAGCAGTGTAGGACAGAGCTACGAGCAGTACTTC.

This clone was seen more than once but under ten times. The rearrangement uses TRBV27 and TRBJ1-6; no clear D. V was shortened by 6 bases and J by 6 bases, with 12 bases between the two germline ends. Germline assignment: CDR1 MNHEY and CDR2 SMNVEV (reference sequence). This CDR3 has 14 residues. The DNA for the CDR3 is TGTGCCAGCAGCCTTGGGGAAGGTAATTCACCCCTCCACTTT. As protein: CASSLGEGNSPLHF.